Shown below are 9 T cell receptor beta chains from a single sample sequenced in a study of T-cell reconstitution after alpha-beta-depleted transplantation in children. During its preparation, the TCRbeta library received unique molecular identifiers. TCRdb processed the PCR reads anew with MiXCR; each CDR3 protein has one entry. The top ten hold 11% to 15% of the sample, which has about 500,000 distinct CDR3 sequences, approximately 10% seen once. Sequences were derived from PBMCs, mostly from graft donor cells, sampled 180 days after TCRalphabeta/CD19-depleted stem cell transplant. The source of these receptors is a female patient aged 2-15 years who had a stem cell transplant for aplastic anemia, so the T cells may come from the graft donor.

The chain employs TRBV18 and TRBJ2-5; 7 bases are a match to TRBD1. V gave up 4 bases and J gave up 1 base; unmatched junction bases: 6. Germline assignment: CDR1 KGHSH and CDR2 LQKENI. The CDR3 is 15 residues long. The CDR3 DNA reads TGTGCCAGCTCACGGAGGAGGACAGGCCAAGAGACCCAGTACTTC. This encodes CASSRRRTGQETQYF.

In this sample, this clonotype turned up a few times. The rearrangement uses TRBV10-3 and TRBJ2-7, with 8 bases matching TRBD2. This CDR3 region has 13 residues. J gave up 6 bases and V 7 bases, and 8 bases lay outside the gene matches. CDR1 and CDR2 from the germline V gene are ENHRY and SYGVKD. This chain's CDR3 is CAIKGPTSGEQYF. In nucleotides, the CDR3 is TGTGCCATCAAGGGGCCCACTAGCGGCGAGCAGTACTTC.

This clonotype has just a few counts. The rearrangement joins TRBV27 to TRBJ2-7, with TRBD2 matching 10 bases. Germline loops: CDR1 MNHEY, CDR2 SMNVEV (reference sequence). The CDR3 length is 15 residues. The trim removed 2 bases at V and 2 bases at J, leaving 3 bases unmatched. The CDR3: CASSLAGTSAYEQYF. CDR3 nucleotides: TGTGCCAGCAGTTTAGCCGGGACTAGCGCCTACGAGCAGTACTTC.

This clonotype was seen once. J is TRBJ2-7 and V is TRBV7-8, with 7 nucleotides matching TRBD1. Looked up from germline, CDR1 is SGHVS and CDR2 is FQNEAQ. The V segment lost 5 bases and the J segment 2 bases; nucleotides outside the gene matches: 9. The CDR3 is 15 residues long. DNA of the CDR3: TGTGCCAGCAGCCATAACCGGGACAGTACCTACGAGCAGTACTTC. It translates to CASSHNRDSTYEQYF.

This clonotype has a handful of counts. V is TRBV6-5 and J is TRBJ1-2; D is unclear. This CDR3 spans 16 amino acids. The V and J ends lost 0 bases and 5 bases respectively, with 16 bases between them. Germline CDR1 is MNHEY and CDR2 is SVGAGI. The CDR3, as DNA: TGTGCCAGCAGTTACTCGCTTGATCCCTCCGGGTATGGCTACACCTTC. It specifies CASSYSLDPSGYGYTF.

This clonotype appeared a few times. The chain is built from TRBV20-1 and TRBJ1-2, with TRBD1 identical over 8 bases. CDR3 length: 16 amino acids. Germline lookup yields CDR1 DFQATT and CDR2 SNEGSKA (reference sequence). The V segment lost 2 bases and the J segment 5 bases; nucleotides outside the gene matches: 13. The CDR3: CSARKGQAFYGYGYTF. In DNA form, the CDR3 reads TGCAGTGCTAGAAAGGGACAGGCCTTCTATGGGTATGGCTACACCTTC.

This clonotype was counted only a few times. The genes are TRBV7-2 and TRBJ2-7; 7 bases agree with TRBD1. J gave up 3 bases and V 3 bases, and 5 bases lay outside the gene matches. This CDR3 is 14 amino acids long. Germline V CDR1 and CDR2: SGHTA, FQGNSA. CDR3 DNA: TGTGCCAGCAGCTTTAGGGGACAGAACTACGAGCAGTACGTC. This translates into CASSFRGQNYEQYV.

This clonotype was detected many times. The chain combines TRBV12-3 or TRBV12-4 with TRBJ2-5, with TRBD1 identical over 7 bases. This CDR3 has 15 residues. Germline trimming cut 5 bases from V and 2 bases from J; bases unmatched to any gene: 8. This CDR3 is CASSNAHRGQETQYF. Written as DNA, the CDR3 is TGTGCCAGCAGTAATGCCCACAGGGGACAAGAGACCCAGTACTTC.

This clonotype was observed a few times. The chain links TRBV29-1 to TRBJ2-5; D gene uncertain. In germline, CDR1 is SQVTM, CDR2 ANQGSEA. V was clipped by 2 bases and J by 4 bases, with 5 bases between them. CDR3 length equals 11 residues. CDR3 DNA sequence: TGCAGCGTTGAACCCGGAGAGACCCAGTACTTC. It specifies CSVEPGETQYF.